Reported below is one T cell receptor (beta chain). Nashville, Tennessee was home to all donors, each a Caucasian adult. Germline V gene sequence: CDR1 KGHSH, CDR2 LQKENI. The CDR3 totals 15 residues. Trimming removed 0 bases from V and 4 bases from J, with 12 bases in between. For each subset, genomic DNA was distributed in equal portions over several immunoSEQ plates. Sequencing used immunoSEQ multiplex PCR; TCRdb keeps in-frame clones, though not all of them. The table records around 1.5 million clones, 98% of them present only once. The sample comes from a study of shared clonotypes between healthy human individuals.

The chain uses TRBV18 and TRBJ2-5; D might be TRBD2 (5 bases). The sequence was obtained from a man in his thirties or forties in good health. Material for sequencing was naive CD4+ T cells sorted from blood. As to subset: CD45RA+ positively selected. This CDR3 is CASSPPRRAAETQYF. The CDR3 DNA sequence: TGTGCCAGCTCACCACCGAGGCGGGCTGCAGAGACCCAGTACTTC.